This T cell receptor (beta chain) was sequenced in a study of a mutant IDH1 vaccine in newly diagnosed glioma. Study-wide context: Following radiotherapy alone, or alongside temozolomide cycles, vaccination was started after an interval of 4-6 weeks. The treated population exhibited a male proportion of roughly 60%, a female proportion of roughly 40%, and a mean age of roughly 39 years. Week 47 marked visit V13, whereas week 35 marked visit V12.

A note on this clone: The target antigen is unknown.

Time point given: week 47, end of study. The investigators gave 300 ug of mutant IDH1 20-mer peptide in each vaccine dose, together with topical imiquimod. The CDR3 is 16 amino acids. Germline values: CDR1 WNHNN, CDR2 SYGVQD (reference sequence). With V trimmed by 2 bases and J by 0 bases, 4 bases remained unmatched. This table comes from immunoSEQ multiplex PCR, and its TCRdb copy is limited to in-frame clones, with some not included. The sample carries about 90,000 clones, about nine tenths recorded once. Sequencing used PBMCs, obtained from a glioma patient whose treatment included an IDH1 peptide vaccine. This rearrangement joins TRBV10-1 to TRBJ2-3, with 8 positions matching TRBD2. This TCR was sampled from a woman aged 45-59 years with glioma. The CDR3 protein is CASSERSGSSTDTQYF. CDR3 bases: TGCGCCAGCAGTGAGAGAAGCGGGAGCAGCACAGATACGCAGTATTTT.